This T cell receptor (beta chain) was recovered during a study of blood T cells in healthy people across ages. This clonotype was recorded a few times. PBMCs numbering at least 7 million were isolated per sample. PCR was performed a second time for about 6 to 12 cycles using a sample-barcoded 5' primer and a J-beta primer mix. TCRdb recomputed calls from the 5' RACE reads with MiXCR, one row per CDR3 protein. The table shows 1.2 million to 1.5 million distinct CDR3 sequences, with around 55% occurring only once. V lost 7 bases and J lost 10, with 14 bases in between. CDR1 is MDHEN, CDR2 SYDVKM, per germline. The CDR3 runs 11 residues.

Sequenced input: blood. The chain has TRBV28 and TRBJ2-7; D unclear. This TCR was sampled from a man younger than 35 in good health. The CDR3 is CASTTLSTQYF. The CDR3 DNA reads TGTGCCAGCACTACTTTGAGTACCCAGTACTTC.